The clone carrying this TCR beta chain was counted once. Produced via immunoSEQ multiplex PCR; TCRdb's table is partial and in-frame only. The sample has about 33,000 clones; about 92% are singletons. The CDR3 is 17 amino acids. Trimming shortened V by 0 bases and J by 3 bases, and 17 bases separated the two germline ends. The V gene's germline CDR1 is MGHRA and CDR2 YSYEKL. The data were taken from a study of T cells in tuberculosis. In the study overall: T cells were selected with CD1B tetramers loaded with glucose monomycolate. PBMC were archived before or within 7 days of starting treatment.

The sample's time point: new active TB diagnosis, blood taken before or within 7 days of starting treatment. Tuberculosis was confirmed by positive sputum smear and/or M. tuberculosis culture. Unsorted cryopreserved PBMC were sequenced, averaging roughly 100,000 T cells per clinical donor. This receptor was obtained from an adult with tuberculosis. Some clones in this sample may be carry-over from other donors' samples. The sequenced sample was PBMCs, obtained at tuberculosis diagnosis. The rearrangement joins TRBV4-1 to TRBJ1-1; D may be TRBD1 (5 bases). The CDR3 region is CASSQDGGRAGDTEAFF. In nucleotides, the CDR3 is TGCGCCAGCAGCCAAGATGGAGGGAGGGCGGGGGACACTGAAGCTTTCTTT.